The next 3 T cell receptor beta chains were all read from a single sample in a study of T cells in Graves' hyperthyroidism and ophthalmopathy. Regions amplified from RNA transcripts were the TCR beta CDR3 regions. The HTBI primer set was used in a first-round RT-PCR of the TCR CDR3. A single record per CDR3 protein comes from TCRdb applying MiXCR to the multiplex PCR reads. The sample gives roughly 400,000 distinct CDR3 sequences, 11% to 15% of which show up once; 25% to 30% is in the top ten. Sequencing was performed on blood. These TCRs come from a man aged 50 or older with Graves' ophthalmopathy.

This clonotype was counted ten times or more. CDR3 sequence: CASSLAGRGNPTDTQYF. The DNA of the CDR3 is TGCGCCAGCAGCTTGGCCGGGCGGGGGAATCCCACAGATACGCAGTATTTT. This chain uses TRBV5-1 with TRBJ2-3; TRBD2 agrees at 7 bases. This CDR3 is built from 17 residues. Trimming took 0 bases from V and 2 from J; bases not matched to a gene: 9. Germline V gene sequence: CDR1 SGHRS, CDR2 YFSETQ.

This clonotype was observed many times. The J gene is TRBJ1-3, the V gene TRBV5-6; D gene ambiguous. CDR3 length equals 16 residues. The germline V gene has CDR1 SGHDT and CDR2 YYEEEE. V was trimmed by 2 bases and J by 8 bases, leaving 20 bases between them. Here the CDR3 DNA reads TGTGCCAGCAGCTTCCCCAGCCTCTCCCAAGAGGACACCATATATTTT. Translation gives CASSFPSLSQEDTIYF.

The chain carries TRBV24-1 and TRBJ2-1, with 7 bases aligning to TRBD2. Germline V gene lookup returns CDR1 KGHDR and CDR2 SFDVKD. This CDR3 comprises 18 residues. Trimming took 5 bases from V and 0 from J; bases not matched to a gene: 12. This CDR3 is CATSAPAGHLSSYNEQFF. In DNA form, the CDR3 reads TGTGCCACCAGTGCGCCAGCGGGGCACCTTAGCTCCTACAATGAGCAGTTCTTC.